These 8 T cell receptor beta chains were sequenced from one sample in a study of naive and memory T cell subsets (dated by TCRdb to about 2017). What the authors observed across the whole study: A few larger clonotypes were present in naive repertoires, particularly the CD8 repertoires, and these clonotypes were possibly memory cells re-expressing CD45RA.

Libraries were built with UMI-ligation and nested PCR. The data were produced on an Illumina MiSeq. To cover both TRBC1 and TRBC2, the beta constant-region primer consisted of an equimolar mix of two oligonucleotides. Four rounds of PCR, combining the SP2 primer with nested alpha and beta constant-region primers, were used to amplify the ligated cDNA. The public reads were reprocessed in TCRdb via fastp at Q25 and MiXCR, keeping in-frame beta chains. All rows with the same CDR3 protein become a single entry with the most common DNA and genes. The table for this sample lists 150,000 or so distinct CDR3 sequences; 22% of them were counted only once. 0.11% of the sample is in the top ten clones. Their antigen targets remain unknown. The sequenced sample consisted of naive CD4+ T cells from blood. What the cell subset or site label conveys for this sample: naive T cells, CD45RA high CD27+. These TCRs come from a human donor in good health.

The chain carries TRBV18 and TRBJ2-3; 12 bases map to TRBD2. Germline V gene lookup returns CDR1 KGHSH and CDR2 LQKENI. The CDR3 has 16 residues. The ends lost 4 bases at V and 5 bases at J; junction bases unmatched: 7. This CDR3 is CASSLQTSGSRDTQYF. In DNA, the CDR3 is TGTGCCAGCTCACTCCAGACTAGCGGGAGTCGAGATACGCAGTATTTT.

The rearrangement joins TRBV5-1 to TRBJ1-1; possible D gene TRBD1, 6 bases. Germline V gene data show CDR1 as SGHRS and CDR2 as YFSETQ. The CDR3 totals 13 residues. Trimming shortened V by 3 bases and J by 5 bases, and 11 bases separated the two germline ends. CDR3 sequence (DNA): TGCGCCAGCAGCTCGACAGGAGGAACTGAAGCTTTCTTT. Translation: CASSSTGGTEAFF. Complete variable domain (other parts from reference TRBV5-1 and TRBJ1-1): KAGVTQTPRYLIKTRGQQVTLSCSPISGHRSVSWYQQTPGQGLQFLFEYFSETQRNKGNFPGRFSGRQFSNSRSEMNVSTLELGDSALYLCASSSTGGTEAFFGQGTRLTVV.

This clonotype was seen a few times. This chain connects TRBV29-1 to TRBJ2-7; 9 bases fit TRBD1. The CDR3 spans 14 residues. CDR1 and CDR2 from the germline V gene are SQVTM and ANQGSEA. The V segment lost 6 bases and the J segment 1 base; nucleotides outside the gene matches: 7. The CDR3 nucleotides read TGCAGCGTCTGGGGGGGACAGGGTTCCTACGAGCAGTACTTC. It yields the protein CSVWGGQGSYEQYF.

V is TRBV20-1 and J is TRBJ2-5; D is undetermined. The germline V and J ends were trimmed by 5 bases and 1 base, with 11 bases remaining between them. This CDR3 has 13 residues. Germline V gene sequence: CDR1 DFQATT, CDR2 SNEGSKA (reference sequence). The CDR3 nucleotides read TGCAGTGCTCATAAAGCGACCCAAGAGACCCAGTACTTC. Translated: CSAHKATQETQYF.

This chain uses TRBV2 with TRBJ1-1, with D hard to call. Germline V gene lookup returns CDR1 SNHLY and CDR2 FYNNEI. CDR3 length equals 14 residues. Trimming took 4 bases from V and 8 from J, leaving 17 bases between them. As DNA, the CDR3 is TGTGCCAGCAGTGGATCGCCAACACTAGGGGAAGCTTTCTTT. This translates into CASSGSPTLGEAFF.

This clonotype was recorded a few times. The chain couples TRBV7-2 to TRBJ2-5, with D tentatively TRBD1 (6 bases). This CDR3 has 15 residues. Germline loops: CDR1 SGHTA, CDR2 FQGNSA. Trimming stripped 1 base from V and 5 bases from J, with 14 bases between. The DNA of the CDR3 is TGTGCCAGCAGCTTAGGTGGCAGGGGTTTGGAGACCCAGTACTTC. This sequence encodes CASSLGGRGLETQYF.

This clonotype was seen only a few times. The CDR3 region has the DNA TGCAGTGCTTTCTCCCGGGACAGGGTACAGGACACCTTC. This sequence encodes CSAFSRDRVQDTF. The V gene is TRBV20-1, the J gene TRBJ1-2, with 9 bases lining up with TRBD1. This CDR3 region has 13 residues. Trimming cost V 5 bases and J 12 bases; bases outside gene matches: 13. Germline V lookup: CDR1 DFQATT, CDR2 SNEGSKA (reference sequence).

A few counts support this clonotype. The chain links TRBV6-6 to TRBJ1-2, with D hard to call. The CDR3 has 13 residues. Trimming pared 6 bases from V and 4 bases from J, leaving 12 bases between. CDR1 is MNHNY, CDR2 SVGAGI, per germline (reference sequence). The CDR3 DNA reads TGTGCCAGCAGACAAACAGAAGCCTATGGCTACACCTTC. This sequence encodes CASRQTEAYGYTF.